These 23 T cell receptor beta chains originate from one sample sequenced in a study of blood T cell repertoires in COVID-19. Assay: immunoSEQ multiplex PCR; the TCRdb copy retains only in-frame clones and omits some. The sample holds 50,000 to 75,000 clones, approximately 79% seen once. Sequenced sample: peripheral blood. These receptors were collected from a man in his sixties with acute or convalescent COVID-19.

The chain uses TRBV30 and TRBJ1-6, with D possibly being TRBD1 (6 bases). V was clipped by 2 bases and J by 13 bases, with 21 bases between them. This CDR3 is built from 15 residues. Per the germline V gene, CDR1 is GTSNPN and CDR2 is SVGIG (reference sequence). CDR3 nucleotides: TGTGCCTGGAGTTTCGACTCGGGGGGGCGAATGCCCCTCCACTTT. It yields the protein CAWSFDSGGRMPLHF.

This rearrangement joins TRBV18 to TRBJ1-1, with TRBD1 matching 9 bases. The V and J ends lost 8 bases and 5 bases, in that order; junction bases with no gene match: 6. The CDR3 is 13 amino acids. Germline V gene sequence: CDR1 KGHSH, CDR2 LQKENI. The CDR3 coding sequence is TGTGCCAGCACCCAGGACAGGGGAACTGAAGCTTTCTTT. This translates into CASTQDRGTEAFF.

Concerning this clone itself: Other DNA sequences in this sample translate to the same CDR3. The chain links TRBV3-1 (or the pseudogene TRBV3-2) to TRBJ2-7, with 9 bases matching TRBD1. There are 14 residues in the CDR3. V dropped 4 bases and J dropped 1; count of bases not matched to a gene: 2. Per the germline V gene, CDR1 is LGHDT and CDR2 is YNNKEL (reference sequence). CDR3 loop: CASSRGQGSYEQYF. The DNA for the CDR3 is TGTGCCAGCAGCCGGGGACAGGGATCCTACGAGCAGTACTTC.

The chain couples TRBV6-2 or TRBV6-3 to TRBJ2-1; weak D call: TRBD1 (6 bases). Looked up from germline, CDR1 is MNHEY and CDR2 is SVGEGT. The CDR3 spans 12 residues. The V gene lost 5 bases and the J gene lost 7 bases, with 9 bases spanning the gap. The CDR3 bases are TGTGCCAGCAGTCGGACAGAAAATGAGCAGTTCTTC. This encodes CASSRTENEQFF.

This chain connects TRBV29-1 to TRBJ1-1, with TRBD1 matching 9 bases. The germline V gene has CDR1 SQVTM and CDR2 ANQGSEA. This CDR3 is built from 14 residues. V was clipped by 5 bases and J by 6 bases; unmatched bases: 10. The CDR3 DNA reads TGCAGCGTTTACGGGACAGGGAGGGTTGCTGAAGCTTTCTTT. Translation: CSVYGTGRVAEAFF.

CDR3 nucleotide sequence: TGTGCCAGCAGCTTACTAGCGGGAGCCCAGAGCTCCTACAATGAGCAGTTCTTC. It codes for CASSLLAGAQSSYNEQFF. The rearrangement joins TRBV7-9 to TRBJ2-1; 10 bases are shared with TRBD2. This CDR3 spans 18 amino acids. J gave up 0 bases and V 2 bases, and 7 bases lay outside the gene matches. The germline V gene encodes CDR1 SEHNR and CDR2 FQNEAQ (reference sequence).

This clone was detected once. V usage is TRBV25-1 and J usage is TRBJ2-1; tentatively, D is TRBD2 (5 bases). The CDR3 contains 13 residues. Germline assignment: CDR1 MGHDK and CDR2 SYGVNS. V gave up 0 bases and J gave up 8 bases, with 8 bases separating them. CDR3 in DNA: TGTGCCAGCAGTGAATATCGGGGTCATGAGCAGTTCTTC. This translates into CASSEYRGHEQFF.

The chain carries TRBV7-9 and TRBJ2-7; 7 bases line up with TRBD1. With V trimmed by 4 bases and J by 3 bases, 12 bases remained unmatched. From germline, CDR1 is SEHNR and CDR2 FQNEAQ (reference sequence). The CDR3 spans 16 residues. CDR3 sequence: CASSSDRDYVHYEQYF. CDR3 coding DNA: TGTGCCAGCAGCTCTGACAGGGATTACGTTCACTACGAGCAGTACTTC.

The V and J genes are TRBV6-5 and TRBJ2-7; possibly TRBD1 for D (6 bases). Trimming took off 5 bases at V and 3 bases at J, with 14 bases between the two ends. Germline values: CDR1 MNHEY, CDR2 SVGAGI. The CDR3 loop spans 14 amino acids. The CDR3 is CASSPPGHLYEQYF. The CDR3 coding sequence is TGTGCCAGCAGTCCGCCGGGACATCTCTACGAGCAGTACTTC.

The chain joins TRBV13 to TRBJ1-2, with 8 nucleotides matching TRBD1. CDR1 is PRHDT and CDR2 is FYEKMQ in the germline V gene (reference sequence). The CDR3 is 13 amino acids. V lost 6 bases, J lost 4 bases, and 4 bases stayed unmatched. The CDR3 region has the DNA TGTGCCAGCAGTCCGACAGGGGTCTATGGCTACACCTTC. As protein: CASSPTGVYGYTF.

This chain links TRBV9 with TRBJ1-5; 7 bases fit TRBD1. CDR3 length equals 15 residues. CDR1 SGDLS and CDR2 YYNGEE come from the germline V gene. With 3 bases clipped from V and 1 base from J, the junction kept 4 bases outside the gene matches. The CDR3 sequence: CASSASGQSNQPQHF. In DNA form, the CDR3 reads TGTGCCAGCAGCGCCTCGGGACAGAGCAATCAGCCCCAGCATTTT.

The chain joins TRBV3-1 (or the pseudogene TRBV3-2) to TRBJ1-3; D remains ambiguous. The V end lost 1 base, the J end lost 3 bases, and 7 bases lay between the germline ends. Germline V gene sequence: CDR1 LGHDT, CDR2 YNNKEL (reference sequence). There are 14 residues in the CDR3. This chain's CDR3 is CASSQGVFGNTIYF. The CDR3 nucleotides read TGTGCCAGCAGCCAAGGAGTCTTTGGAAACACCATATATTTT.

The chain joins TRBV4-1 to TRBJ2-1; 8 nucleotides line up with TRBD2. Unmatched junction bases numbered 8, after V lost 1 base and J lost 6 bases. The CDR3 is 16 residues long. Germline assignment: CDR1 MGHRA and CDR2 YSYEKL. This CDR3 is CASSQGSAGVGNEQFF. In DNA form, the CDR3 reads TGCGCCAGCAGCCAAGGCTCAGCGGGAGTCGGCAATGAGCAGTTCTTC.

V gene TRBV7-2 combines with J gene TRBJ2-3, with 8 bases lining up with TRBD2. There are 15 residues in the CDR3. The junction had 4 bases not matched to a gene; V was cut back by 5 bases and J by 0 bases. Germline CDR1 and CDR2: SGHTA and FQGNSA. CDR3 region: CASSLTSASTDTQYF. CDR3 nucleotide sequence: TGTGCCAGCAGCCTGACTAGCGCCAGCACAGATACGCAGTATTTT.

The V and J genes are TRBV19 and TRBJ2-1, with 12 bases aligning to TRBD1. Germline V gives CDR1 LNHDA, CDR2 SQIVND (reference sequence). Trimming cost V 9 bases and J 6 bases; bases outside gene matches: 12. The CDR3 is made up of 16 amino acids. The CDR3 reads CASHRRGQGARNEQFF. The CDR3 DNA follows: TGTGCCAGCCACCGGAGGGGACAGGGGGCTCGCAATGAGCAGTTCTTC.

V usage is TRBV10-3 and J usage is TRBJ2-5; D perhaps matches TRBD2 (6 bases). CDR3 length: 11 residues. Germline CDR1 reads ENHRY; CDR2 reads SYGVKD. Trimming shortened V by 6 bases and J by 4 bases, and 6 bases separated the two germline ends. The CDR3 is CAIRGGETQYF. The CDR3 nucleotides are TGTGCCATCAGGGGGGGAGAGACCCAGTACTTC.

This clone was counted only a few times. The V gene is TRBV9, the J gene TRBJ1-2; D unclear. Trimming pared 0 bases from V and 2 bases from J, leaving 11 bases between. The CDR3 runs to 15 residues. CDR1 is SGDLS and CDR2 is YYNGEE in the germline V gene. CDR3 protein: CASSVDNRGNYGYTF. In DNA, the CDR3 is TGTGCCAGCAGCGTAGATAACAGAGGGAACTATGGCTACACCTTC.

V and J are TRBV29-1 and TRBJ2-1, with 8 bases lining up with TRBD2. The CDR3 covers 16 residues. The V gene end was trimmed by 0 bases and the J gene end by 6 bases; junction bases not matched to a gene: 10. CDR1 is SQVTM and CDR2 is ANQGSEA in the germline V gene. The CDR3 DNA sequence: TGCAGCGTTGAAGACCCTTACGGGAGGGCCTCCAATGAGCAGTTCTTC. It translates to CSVEDPYGRASNEQFF.

The CDR3 region has the DNA TGTGCCAGCAGCACCCGGGACACAGATACGCAGTATTTT. Translation gives CASSTRDTDTQYF. The chain recombines TRBV6-5 with TRBJ2-3, with a tentative D call TRBD2 (5 bases). V lost 6 bases to trimming and J lost 2 bases, with 9 bases between them. CDR1 is MNHEY, CDR2 SVGAGI, per germline. The CDR3 is made up of 13 amino acids.

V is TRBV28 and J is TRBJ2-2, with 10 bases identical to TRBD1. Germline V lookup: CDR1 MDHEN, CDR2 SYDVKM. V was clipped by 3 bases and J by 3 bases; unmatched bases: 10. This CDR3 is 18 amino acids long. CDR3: CASSFSPGGTGDTGELFF. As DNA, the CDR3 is TGTGCCAGCAGTTTTTCCCCCGGGGGGACAGGGGACACCGGGGAGCTGTTTTTT.

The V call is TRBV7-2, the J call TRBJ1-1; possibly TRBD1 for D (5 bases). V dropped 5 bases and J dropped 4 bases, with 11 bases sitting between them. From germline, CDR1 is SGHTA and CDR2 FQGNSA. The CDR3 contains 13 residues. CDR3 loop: CASSTQGGTEAFF. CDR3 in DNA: TGTGCCAGCAGCACCCAGGGAGGCACTGAAGCTTTCTTT.

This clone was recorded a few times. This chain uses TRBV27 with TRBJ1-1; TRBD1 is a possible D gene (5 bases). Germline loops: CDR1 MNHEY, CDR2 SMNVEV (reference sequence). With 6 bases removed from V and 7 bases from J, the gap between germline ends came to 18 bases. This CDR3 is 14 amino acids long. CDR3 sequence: CASRGQGQPHEAFF. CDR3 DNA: TGTGCCAGCAGAGGACAAGGACAACCCCATGAAGCTTTCTTT.

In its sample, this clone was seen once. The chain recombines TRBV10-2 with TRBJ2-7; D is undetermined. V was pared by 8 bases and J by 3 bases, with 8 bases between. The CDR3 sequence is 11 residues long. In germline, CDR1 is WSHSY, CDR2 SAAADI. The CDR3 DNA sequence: TGCGCCAGCGTGGCCAACTACGAGCAGTACTTC. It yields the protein CASVANYEQYF.